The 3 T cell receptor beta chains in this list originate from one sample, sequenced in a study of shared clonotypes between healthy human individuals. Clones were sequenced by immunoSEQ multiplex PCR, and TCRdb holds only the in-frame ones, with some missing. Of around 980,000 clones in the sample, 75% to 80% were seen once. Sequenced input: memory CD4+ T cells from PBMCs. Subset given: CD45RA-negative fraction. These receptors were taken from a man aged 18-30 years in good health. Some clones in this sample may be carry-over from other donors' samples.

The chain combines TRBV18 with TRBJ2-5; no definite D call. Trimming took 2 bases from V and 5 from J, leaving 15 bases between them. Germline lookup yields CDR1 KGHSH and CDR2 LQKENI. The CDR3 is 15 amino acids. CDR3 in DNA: TGTGCCAGCTCACCAGCGGTACAGCGAGTGGAGACCCAGTACTTC. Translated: CASSPAVQRVETQYF.

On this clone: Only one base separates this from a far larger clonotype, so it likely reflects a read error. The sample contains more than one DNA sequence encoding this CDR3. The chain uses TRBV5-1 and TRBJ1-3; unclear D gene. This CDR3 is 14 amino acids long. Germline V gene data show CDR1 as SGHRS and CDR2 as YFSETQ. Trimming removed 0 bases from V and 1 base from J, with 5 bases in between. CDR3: CASSLAGSGNTIYF. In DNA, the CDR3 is TGCGCCAGCAGCTTGGCTGGATCTGGAAACACCATATATTTT.

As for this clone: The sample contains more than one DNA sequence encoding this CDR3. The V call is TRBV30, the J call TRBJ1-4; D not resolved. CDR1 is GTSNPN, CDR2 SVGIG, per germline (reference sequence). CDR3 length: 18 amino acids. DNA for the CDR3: TGTTTTGGGCAAGGACTTCTCCTCGCCTCCGCAACTAATGAAAAACTGTTTTTT. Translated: CFGQGLLLASATNEKLFF.